These 26 T cell receptor beta chains were all obtained from the same sample, sequenced in a study of PD-L1 blockade in urothelial cancer. Measured with immunoSEQ multiplex PCR; TCRdb has only the in-frame clones, and not every one. Of about 36,000 clones in the sample, roughly a third were seen once. The sample consisted of tumor tissue, taken before atezolizumab (anti-PD-L1) treatment. Receptor source: a man aged 55 to 70 with urothelial cancer.

The chain carries TRBV5-1 and TRBJ2-7; 8 nucleotides line up with TRBD2. V lost 0 bases, J lost 6 bases, and 11 bases stayed unmatched. Germline V gives CDR1 SGHRS, CDR2 YFSETQ. The CDR3 contains 16 residues. The CDR3 DNA is TGCGCCAGCAGCTTGGGAGGCGGGGGGCCTTTCGGCGAGCAGTACTTC. This encodes CASSLGGGGPFGEQYF.

This clone has a handful of counts. This chain links TRBV11-3 with TRBJ2-3; D is ambiguous. Germline-derived CDR1 and CDR2 are SGHNT and YENEEA. The CDR3 sequence is 14 residues long. V dropped 5 bases and J dropped 0 bases, with 9 bases sitting between them. CDR3 sequence: CASSLSVSTDTQYF. In nucleotides, the CDR3 is TGTGCCAGCAGCCTCTCGGTTAGCACAGATACGCAGTATTTT.

The J gene is TRBJ2-2, the V gene TRBV28, with 12 bases that match TRBD2. The CDR3 runs 18 residues. The V gene end was trimmed by 4 bases and the J gene end by 6 bases; junction bases not matched to a gene: 12. CDR1 and CDR2 (germline): MDHEN, SYDVKM. For the CDR3, the DNA is TGTGCCAGCAGTTCCGGCCTTTCTAGCGGGAGGGCCGCCGGGGAGCTGTTTTTT. Protein product: CASSSGLSSGRAAGELFF.

This clone was detected a few times. The chain combines TRBV29-1 with TRBJ2-4, with TRBD2 identical over 8 bases. The CDR3 length is 15 residues. Trimming removed 6 bases from V and 3 bases from J; junction bases left unmatched: 10. Per the germline V gene, CDR1 is SQVTM and CDR2 is ANQGSEA. Here the CDR3 reads CSVELAARDKNIQYF. DNA for the CDR3: TGCAGCGTGGAACTAGCGGCCAGGGACAAAAACATTCAGTACTTC.

The chain has TRBV5-1 and TRBJ2-7; 9 nucleotides match TRBD1. V dropped 4 bases and J dropped 6; count of bases not matched to a gene: 11. CDR3 length: 15 residues. The germline CDR1 and CDR2 sequences are SGHRS and YFSETQ. The CDR3 DNA sequence: TGCGCCAGCAGCGGGACAGGGTTAGTGAAGGTCGAGCAGTACTTC. Translation gives CASSGTGLVKVEQYF. Full variable domain (outside the CDR3, taken from reference TRBV5-1 and TRBJ2-7): KAGVTQTPRYLIKTRGQQVTLSCSPISGHRSVSWYQQTPGQGLQFLFEYFSETQRNKGNFPGRFSGRQFSNSRSEMNVSTLELGDSALYLCASSGTGLVKVEQYFGPGTRLTVT.

The rearrangement links TRBV30 to TRBJ2-2, with 8 bases fitting TRBD2. Germline V CDR1 and CDR2: GTSNPN, SVGIG (reference sequence). V shed 4 bases and J 4 bases; nucleotides not matched to a gene: 8. The CDR3 contains 15 residues. Written as DNA, the CDR3 is TGTGCCTGGATTTACGGGGGGGCGGCCACCGGGGAGCTGTTTTTT. It specifies CAWIYGGAATGELFF. Supplemented by reference TRBV30 and TRBJ2-2, the full variable domain reads SQTIHQWPATLVQPVGSPLSLECTVEGTSNPNLYWYRQAAGRGLQLLFYSVGIGQISSEVPQNLSASRPQDRQFILSSKKLLLSDSGFYLCAWIYGGAATGELFFGEGSRLTVL.

V is TRBV29-1 and J is TRBJ2-2; 8 nucleotides align to TRBD1. Germline lookup yields CDR1 SQVTM and CDR2 ANQGSEA. The CDR3 totals 12 residues. V dropped 7 bases and J dropped 6; count of bases not matched to a gene: 4. CDR3 residues: CSAPGGPGELFF. Written as DNA, the CDR3 is TGCAGCGCTCCAGGGGGCCCCGGGGAGCTGTTTTTT.

A few counts support this clone. The chain employs TRBV6-8 and TRBJ2-7; a possible D gene is TRBD1 (6 bases). The CDR3 covers 12 residues. Per germline, CDR1 MNHGY and CDR2 SAAAGT. Trimming took 6 bases from V and 6 from J, leaving 12 bases between them. Here the CDR3 DNA reads TGTGCCAGCAGCGGACAGCAAGGCGAGCAGTACTTC. Amino acids: CASSGQQGEQYF.

This sequence joins TRBV30 and TRBJ1-4; TRBD1 is a possible D gene (5 bases). CDR1 GTSNPN and CDR2 SVGIG come from the germline V gene (reference sequence). V was pared by 1 base and J by 4 bases, with 7 bases between. CDR3 length: 13 residues. The CDR3 protein is CAWSGGVNEKLFF. In DNA form, the CDR3 reads TGTGCCTGGAGTGGGGGGGTTAATGAAAAACTGTTTTTT.

This clone has only a few counts. The chain uses TRBV6-8 and TRBJ2-5; D gene uncertain. CDR3 size: 12 residues. V lost 10 bases and J 3 bases, leaving 12 bases between the germline ends. Germline CDR1 MNHGY, CDR2 SAAAGT. The CDR3 DNA follows: TGTGCCACCTCCCTAGGAGAAGAGACCCAGTACTTC. Protein: CATSLGEETQYF.

This chain links TRBV6-1 with TRBJ1-4, with 7 bases aligning to TRBD1. V lost 1 base to trimming and J lost 8 bases; unmatched junction nucleotides: 10. The CDR3 is 16 residues long. The V gene's germline CDR1 is MNHNS and CDR2 SASEGT. CDR3 sequence: CASSEGHGTEGEKLFF. In DNA, the CDR3 is TGTGCCAGCAGTGAAGGGCACGGGACAGAGGGAGAAAAACTGTTTTTT.

The chain joins TRBV28 to TRBJ1-5; weak D call: TRBD1 (5 bases). V dropped 5 bases and J dropped 2 bases, with 13 bases sitting between them. This CDR3 has 15 amino acids. The germline V gene has CDR1 MDHEN and CDR2 SYDVKM. CDR3 protein: CASSPGTGGNQPQHF. The CDR3 nucleotides read TGTGCCAGCAGTCCTGGGACTGGAGGCAATCAGCCCCAGCATTTT.

This chain connects TRBV10-3 to TRBJ1-2, with 8 bases that match TRBD1. The CDR3 totals 15 residues. Germline V CDR1 and CDR2: ENHRY, SYGVKD. The V gene end was trimmed by 2 bases and the J gene end by 4 bases; junction bases not matched to a gene: 6. CDR3 in amino acids: CAISELRTGSYGYTF. As DNA, the CDR3 is TGTGCCATCAGTGAGCTCCGGACAGGGAGCTATGGCTACACCTTC.

The chain links TRBV28 to TRBJ2-7; no reliable D call. The V end was cut by 4 bases, the J end by 5 bases, with 18 bases between. Germline-derived CDR1 and CDR2 are MDHEN and SYDVKM. The CDR3 is made up of 15 amino acids. The CDR3 region is CASSSQSTIRDEQYF. The CDR3 DNA reads as TGTGCCAGCAGTTCTCAGAGCACTATCCGGGACGAGCAGTACTTC.

This clone appeared a single time. The chain has TRBV19 and TRBJ1-3; tentative D call: TRBD1 (5 bases). The CDR3 sequence is 14 residues long. CDR1 is LNHDA, CDR2 SQIVND, per germline (reference sequence). Between the trimmed V and J ends, which lost 10 bases and 0 bases, there was a span of 13 bases. CDR3 coding DNA: TGTGCCACTTTTCAGGGAATCTCTGGAAACACCATATATTTT. Encoded protein: CATFQGISGNTIYF. Based on the CDR3 plus reference TRBV19 and TRBJ1-3, the full variable domain is DGGITQSPKYLFRKEGQNVTLSCEQNLNHDAMYWYRQDPGQGLRLIYYSQIVNDFQKGDIAEGYSVSREKKESFPLTVTSAQKNPTAFYLCATFQGISGNTIYFGEGSWLTVV.

The V gene is TRBV30, the J gene TRBJ1-1, with D tentatively TRBD1 (5 bases). Trimming took off 3 bases at V and 0 bases at J, with 14 bases between the two ends. The germline V gene has CDR1 GTSNPN and CDR2 SVGIG (reference sequence). The CDR3 extends over 15 amino acids. The CDR3 coding sequence is TGTGCCTGGAGCCTCCCAGGGAGTCTGAACACTGAAGCTTTCTTT. It encodes CAWSLPGSLNTEAFF.

This clone was seen a handful of times. The J gene is TRBJ1-2, the V gene TRBV9; a possible D gene is TRBD1 (5 bases). Deletions cut 5 bases from V and 6 bases from J, with 20 bases between. CDR1 and CDR2 (germline): SGDLS, YYNGEE. The CDR3 totals 15 residues. In DNA form, the CDR3 reads TGTGCCAGCAGTGTGTATCTGGGGGGTCAGGATGGCTACACCTTC. Encoded protein: CASSVYLGGQDGYTF.

This clone occurred a few times. This chain links TRBV9 with TRBJ1-2; TRBD1 is a possible D gene (6 bases). The germline V and J ends were trimmed by 2 bases and 5 bases, with 13 bases remaining between them. CDR1 and CDR2 (germline): SGDLS, YYNGEE. The CDR3 spans 14 residues. The CDR3: CASSVDPGTYGYTF. As DNA, the CDR3 is TGTGCCAGCAGCGTGGATCCAGGGACATATGGCTACACCTTC. Combining the CDR3 with reference TRBV9 and TRBJ1-2 gives the whole variable domain DSGVTQTPKHLITATGQRVTLRCSPRSGDLSVYWYQQSLDQGLQFLIQYYNGEERAKGNILERFSAQQFPDLHSELNLSSLELGDSALYFCASSVDPGTYGYTFGSGTRLTVV.

This clone appeared many times. The chain carries TRBV6-8 and TRBJ2-5; D possibly corresponds to TRBD2 (6 bases). The CDR3 is made up of 16 amino acids. Germline V lookup: CDR1 MNHGY, CDR2 SAAAGT. V lost 4 bases, J lost 2 bases, and 17 bases lay in between. The CDR3 sequence: CASSSFQAGKQETQYF. The CDR3, as DNA: TGTGCCAGCAGTTCGTTCCAGGCGGGAAAACAAGAGACCCAGTACTTC.

The genes are TRBV4-1 and TRBJ1-5; TRBD1 is a possible D gene (6 bases). The CDR3 is 15 residues long. Germline V gene lookup returns CDR1 MGHRA and CDR2 YSYEKL. Trimming took 0 bases from V and 3 from J, leaving 9 bases between them. CDR3 bases: TGCGCCAGCAGCCAAGATCGGACAGTCAATCAGCCCCAGCATTTT. The encoded protein is CASSQDRTVNQPQHF.

The rearrangement joins TRBV29-1 to TRBJ1-5, with D unresolved. In germline, CDR1 is SQVTM, CDR2 ANQGSEA. The CDR3 spans 14 residues. Trimming shortened V by 8 bases and J by 0 bases, and 14 bases separated the two germline ends. The chain's CDR3 is CSPAPRNSNQPQHF. The CDR3 nucleotides read TGCAGCCCGGCGCCAAGAAATAGCAATCAGCCCCAGCATTTT.

J is TRBJ1-2 and V is TRBV28; D gene uncertain. Germline CDR1 reads MDHEN; CDR2 reads SYDVKM. The CDR3 sequence is 16 residues long. The V gene lost 4 bases and the J gene lost 2 bases, with 17 bases spanning the gap. Here the CDR3 DNA reads TGTGCCAGCAGTTCCCCCGGCAACACCCCCAACTATGGCTACACCTTC. Translating gives CASSSPGNTPNYGYTF.

The chain employs TRBV30 and TRBJ2-7; 7 nucleotides align to TRBD1. CDR1 is GTSNPN, CDR2 SVGIG, per germline (reference sequence). The CDR3 runs to 11 residues. Trimming took 4 bases from V and 12 from J; bases not matched to a gene: 9. Here the CDR3 DNA reads TGTGCCTGGACTCTCGGGACAGACCGGTACTTC. Protein product: CAWTLGTDRYF.

The rearrangement links TRBV30 to TRBJ1-2; no clear D gene. The V end was cut by 2 bases, the J end by 4 bases, with 5 bases between. This CDR3 has 11 amino acids. The germline V gene encodes CDR1 GTSNPN and CDR2 SVGIG (reference sequence). The CDR3 loop reads CAWSLIYGYTF. The CDR3, as DNA: TGTGCCTGGAGTTTAATCTATGGCTACACCTTC.

As DNA, the CDR3 is TGCAGCCCTAGACTAGCGGGAGGGTTGGATACGCAGTATTTT. It yields the protein CSPRLAGGLDTQYF. V is TRBV29-1 and J is TRBJ2-3; TRBD2 agrees at 14 bases. J gave up 6 bases and V 8 bases, and 7 bases lay outside the gene matches. This CDR3 spans 14 amino acids. Germline lookup yields CDR1 SQVTM and CDR2 ANQGSEA.

This chain links TRBV6-8 with TRBJ2-3; D unclear. V lost 0 bases to trimming and J lost 5 bases, with 9 bases between them. This CDR3 spans 14 amino acids. Germline CDR1 reads MNHGY; CDR2 reads SAAAGT. This chain's CDR3 is CASSYSLSRDTQYF. CDR3 sequence (DNA): TGTGCCAGCAGTTACTCGTTATCCAGAGATACGCAGTATTTT.